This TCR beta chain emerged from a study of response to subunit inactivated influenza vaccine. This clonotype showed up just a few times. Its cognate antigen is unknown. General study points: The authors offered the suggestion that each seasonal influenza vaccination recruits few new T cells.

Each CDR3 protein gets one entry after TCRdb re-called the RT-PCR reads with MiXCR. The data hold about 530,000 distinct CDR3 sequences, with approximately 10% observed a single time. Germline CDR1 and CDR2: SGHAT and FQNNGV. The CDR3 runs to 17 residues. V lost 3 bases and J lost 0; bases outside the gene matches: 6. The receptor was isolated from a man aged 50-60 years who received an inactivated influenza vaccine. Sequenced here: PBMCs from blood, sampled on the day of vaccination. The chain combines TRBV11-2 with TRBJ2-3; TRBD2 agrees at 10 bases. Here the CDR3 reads CASSFHPSGRSTDTQYF. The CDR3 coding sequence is TGTGCCAGCAGCTTTCACCCTAGCGGGAGAAGCACAGATACGCAGTATTTT.